This T cell receptor beta chain was sequenced in a study of OX40 agonist ivuxolimab in advanced cancers. Germline V lookup: CDR1 SGHNT, CDR2 YYREEE (reference sequence). J lost 1 base, V lost 1 base, and 4 bases had no gene match. This CDR3 spans 15 amino acids. TCRdb keeps only in-frame clones here, not all; method: immunoSEQ multiplex PCR. The sample consists of about 60,000 clones, about 90% of them appearing once. The material sequenced was CD4+ or CD8+ T cells sorted from blood, taken in a trial of the OX40 agonist ivuxolimab. The clonotype originates from an adult with an advanced solid tumor such as melanoma, head and neck, liver or kidney cancer. V usage is TRBV5-4 and J usage is TRBJ1-1; TRBD1 aligns across 7 bases. The CDR3, as DNA: TGTGCCAGCAGCTTGTCGAGACAGGGGAACACTGAAGCTTTCTTT. Protein: CASSLSRQGNTEAFF.